The entry that follows covers one TCR beta chain sequence. The V gene's germline CDR1 is SEHNR and CDR2 FQNEAQ (reference sequence). The CDR3 is made up of 16 amino acids. Trimming at V came to 5 bases and at J to 3 bases, leaving 11 bases not matched to a gene. After isolation, RNA underwent reverse transcription to generate cDNA as the sequencing template. Sequencing used immunoSEQ multiplex PCR; TCRdb keeps in-frame clones, though not all of them. The data hold around 160,000 clones, with 87% observed a single time. This entry is derived from a study of CD8+ T cells in alopecia areata. Turning to the study itself: Those treated were given oral tofacitinib at 5 to 10 mg twice daily. The tofacitinib course ran for 6 to 18 months and was followed by 6 months off drug.

The sample was CD8+ T cells sorted from blood, taken at week 0. The chain has TRBV7-9 and TRBJ2-3, with TRBD2 identical over 7 bases. The TCR sequence derives from a human donor with alopecia areata. CDR3 loop: CASSPIRDGRTDTQYF. The DNA for the CDR3 is TGTGCCAGCAGCCCGATCCGGGACGGGAGGACAGATACGCAGTATTTT.